Below, 2 T cell receptor beta chains from the same sample are listed, as sequenced in a study of T cells in women clearing cervical HPV infection. Sequencing was performed with immunoSEQ multiplex PCR; in TCRdb, only in-frame clones are kept and a portion is missing. This repertoire comprises tens of thousands of clones; its ten largest clones make up about 6.8%. The sequenced sample consisted of blood buffy coat. The source is a woman aged 18-70 years with a cervical HPV16 infection that either progressed to CIN3+ or cleared (not recorded which).

Comments on this clone: The read falls 3 residues short of the CDR3 end, and the missing part is taken from the germline J gene. The chain has TRBV5-1 and TRBJ1-3, with D uncertain. V lost 2 bases and J lost 0, with 6 bases in between. This CDR3 has 14 amino acids. Germline assignment: CDR1 SGHRS and CDR2 YFSETQ. The CDR3 spells CASSLTSSGNTIYF. The CDR3 bases that were read are TGCGCCAGCAGCTTAACAAGCTCTGGAAACACC.

On this clone: The CDR3 end falls 3 residues outside the read, so it is completed with the germline J gene. The rearrangement links TRBV10-3 to TRBJ2-1, with 9 bases fitting TRBD1. The germline V gene encodes CDR1 ENHRY and CDR2 SYGVKD. V shed 4 bases, J shed 8 bases, and the junction held 6 bases outside the gene matches. The CDR3 contains 14 residues. Incomplete CDR3 DNA: TGTGCCATCAGTGGAGGACAGGGGAAACATGAG. Its protein is CAISGGQGKHE. The complete CDR3 protein is CAISGGQGKHEQFF.